These 31 T cell receptor beta chains came from one sample sequenced in a study of T cells after yellow fever vaccination. A single record per CDR3 protein comes from TCRdb applying MiXCR to the 5' RACE reads. The table has 250,000 to 300,000 distinct CDR3 sequences, around 4.9% seen once. Sequenced material: CD4+ T cells sorted from PBMCs, taken on the day of the yellow fever booster vaccination. The receptors derive from a man between 18 and 29 years old who received the YFV17D yellow fever vaccine.

V and J are TRBV10-3 and TRBJ2-3; unclear D gene. V lost 5 bases to trimming and J lost 7 bases, with 10 bases between them. The CDR3 consists of 12 residues. Germline V CDR1 and CDR2: ENHRY, SYGVKD. CDR3 in DNA: TGTGCCATCAGTTCCCAAACAAATACGCAGTATTTT. Protein: CAISSQTNTQYF.

This clonotype was counted at least ten times. The rearrangement uses TRBV28 and TRBJ1-1, with D maybe TRBD1 (5 bases). V lost 1 base, J lost 5 bases, and 11 bases lay in between. The V gene's germline CDR1 is MDHEN and CDR2 SYDVKM. CDR3 length equals 14 residues. The CDR3: CASSLSGLLTEAFF. The CDR3 DNA reads as TGTGCCAGCAGTTTATCAGGGTTGTTAACTGAAGCTTTCTTT.

This clonotype was seen only a few times. The V call is TRBV3-1, the J call TRBJ1-1; tentatively, D is TRBD1 (6 bases). CDR3 size: 15 residues. V lost 6 bases and J lost 1, with 15 bases in between. Germline CDR1 and CDR2: LGHDT and YNNKEL (reference sequence). CDR3 in DNA: TGTGCCAGCAGACGAAGGGGGGGCGAGAACACTGAAGCTTTCTTT. It codes for CASRRRGGENTEAFF.

The chain links TRBV5-1 to TRBJ1-1; a possible D gene is TRBD1 (5 bases). The CDR3 loop spans 14 amino acids. Per the germline V gene, CDR1 is SGHRS and CDR2 is YFSETQ. Trimming removed 2 bases from V and 2 bases from J, with 10 bases in between. In nucleotides, the CDR3 is TGCGCCAGCAGCTTAGGGGACCCCAACACTGAAGCTTTCTTT. This gives the protein CASSLGDPNTEAFF.

This clonotype has ten or more counts. V gene TRBV20-1 combines with J gene TRBJ2-1; no firm D call. Germline lookup yields CDR1 DFQATT and CDR2 SNEGSKA (reference sequence). CDR3 length equals 11 residues. Trimming pared 2 bases from V and 4 bases from J, leaving 3 bases between. CDR3 sequence: CSARQYNEQFF. CDR3 in DNA: TGCAGTGCTAGACAATACAATGAGCAGTTCTTC.

The genes are TRBV6-5 and TRBJ2-6; D call uncertain. V was shortened by 0 bases and J by 4 bases, with 16 bases between the two germline ends. Germline V gene data show CDR1 as MNHEY and CDR2 as SVGAGI. The CDR3 runs 18 residues. CDR3 coding DNA: TGTGCCAGCAGTTACTCGGAATTAAATACCCCAGGGGCCAACGTCCTGACTTTC. Translation: CASSYSELNTPGANVLTF.

A few counts support this clonotype. The rearrangement joins TRBV7-6 to TRBJ2-1; D unresolved. V was pared by 7 bases and J by 6 bases, with 7 bases between. This CDR3 is 11 amino acids long. Germline CDR1 SGHVS, CDR2 FNYEAQ. The CDR3 sequence: CASTSSNEQFF. The CDR3 coding sequence is TGTGCCAGCACGAGTAGCAATGAGCAGTTCTTC.

The chain is built from TRBV15 and TRBJ1-5; possibly TRBD1 for D (5 bases). V was shortened by 3 bases and J by 1 base, with 19 bases between the two germline ends. Germline V gene lookup returns CDR1 LNHNV and CDR2 YYDKDF (reference sequence). This CDR3 contains 18 residues. CDR3 residues: CATSRTAAGPRSNQPQHF. CDR3 bases: TGTGCCACCAGCAGGACTGCGGCAGGGCCCCGGAGCAATCAGCCCCAGCATTTT.

This chain connects TRBV19 to TRBJ2-6; D uncertain. V was clipped by 1 base and J by 0 bases, with 4 bases between them. CDR3 length: 15 amino acids. The V gene's germline CDR1 is LNHDA and CDR2 SQIVND (reference sequence). CDR3 loop: CASSIGNSGANVLTF. CDR3 DNA sequence: TGTGCCAGTAGTATAGGGAACTCTGGGGCCAACGTCCTGACTTTC.

This CDR3 reads CASQDGVAKNIQYF. The DNA of the CDR3 is TGTGCCAGCCAGGACGGGGTAGCCAAAAACATTCAGTACTTC. The genes are TRBV19 and TRBJ2-4, with D possibly matching TRBD2 (5 bases). Germline-derived CDR1 and CDR2 are LNHDA and SQIVND (reference sequence). CDR3 size: 14 residues. With 9 bases removed from V and 0 bases from J, the gap between germline ends came to 12 bases.

This clonotype was counted ten times or more. The chain is built from TRBV4-1 and TRBJ2-1; perhaps D is TRBD1 or TRBD2 (5 bases each). Trimming removed 3 bases at V and 16 bases at J, with 16 bases between. CDR1 and CDR2 from the germline V gene are MGHRA and YSYEKL. The CDR3 is 12 residues long. CDR3 loop: CASSQPEDGTFF. The CDR3, as DNA: TGCGCCAGCAGCCAGCCCGAGGACGGGACCTTCTTC.

This chain connects TRBV6-5 to TRBJ2-7; 7 nucleotides match TRBD1. The CDR3 loop spans 12 amino acids. Germline V gene lookup returns CDR1 MNHEY and CDR2 SVGAGI. Trimming cost V 5 bases and J 6 bases; bases outside gene matches: 4. Here the CDR3 reads CASSGGQPEQYF. CDR3 in DNA: TGTGCCAGCAGTGGGGGACAGCCCGAGCAGTACTTC.

This chain uses TRBV18 with TRBJ2-7, with D unclear. The CDR3 is 11 amino acids. Trimming shortened V by 6 bases and J by 2 bases, and 5 bases separated the two germline ends. CDR1 is KGHSH and CDR2 is LQKENI in the germline V gene. CDR3: CASSATYEQYF. Written as DNA, the CDR3 is TGTGCCAGCTCCGCCACCTACGAGCAGTACTTC. The full variable domain, in which reference TRBV18 and TRBJ2-7 provide the parts outside the CDR3, is NAGVMQNPRHLVRRRGQEARLRCSPMKGHSHVYWYRQLPEEGLKFMVYLQKENIIDESGMPKERFSAEFPKEGPSILRIQQVVRGDSAAYFCASSATYEQYFGPGTRLTVT.

This sequence joins TRBV4-2 and TRBJ1-1; D is uncertain. The germline CDR1 and CDR2 sequences are LGHNA and YNFKEQ. Deletions cut 5 bases from V and 5 bases from J, with 18 bases between. The CDR3 extends over 15 amino acids. CDR3 protein: CASSSSGRRATEAFF. As DNA, the CDR3 is TGTGCCAGCAGCTCCTCGGGAAGGAGAGCAACTGAAGCTTTCTTT.

This clonotype was detected only a few times. The V call is TRBV18, the J call TRBJ1-1; D uncertain. Trimming stripped 2 bases from V and 6 bases from J, with 22 bases between. Germline CDR1 and CDR2: KGHSH and LQKENI. This CDR3 has 17 residues. The CDR3: CASSPSPLNRVAAEAFF. CDR3 coding DNA: TGTGCCAGCTCACCATCGCCACTAAACCGGGTTGCCGCTGAAGCTTTCTTT.

The chain uses TRBV7-2 and TRBJ2-3; D remains ambiguous. Trimming removed 7 bases at V and 5 bases at J, with 7 bases between. Per germline, CDR1 SGHTA and CDR2 FQGNSA. The CDR3 has 11 amino acids. As DNA, the CDR3 is TGTGCCAGCAAGATAGGAGATACGCAGTATTTT. It specifies CASKIGDTQYF.

The chain recombines TRBV9 with TRBJ2-2, with 9 bases aligning to TRBD1. V dropped 2 bases and J dropped 4; count of bases not matched to a gene: 3. Per the germline V gene, CDR1 is SGDLS and CDR2 is YYNGEE. There are 15 residues in the CDR3. The CDR3 reads CASSVTGGITGELFF. The CDR3, as DNA: TGTGCCAGCAGCGTGACAGGGGGGATCACCGGGGAGCTGTTTTTT.

This chain joins TRBV5-6 and TRBJ2-1, with 7 bases lining up with TRBD2. CDR3 size: 15 residues. V lost 6 bases, J lost 3 bases, and 9 bases stayed unmatched. CDR1 is SGHDT, CDR2 YYEEEE, per germline. This CDR3 reads CASNQLASVYNEQFF. In DNA form, the CDR3 reads TGTGCCAGCAATCAACTAGCGAGTGTCTACAATGAGCAGTTCTTC.

This clonotype was seen a handful of times. The chain uses TRBV7-2 and TRBJ2-1; 13 bases align to TRBD2. CDR1 is SGHTA, CDR2 FQGNSA, per germline. CDR3 length: 14 amino acids. The J segment lost 9 bases and the V segment lost 5 bases, leaving 4 bases of the junction unmatched. CDR3 region: CASSLGLAGSEQFF. CDR3 bases: TGTGCCAGCAGCCTGGGACTAGCGGGGTCTGAGCAGTTCTTC.

Ten or more counts support this clonotype. The chain uses TRBV12-3 or TRBV12-4 and TRBJ1-1; D is possibly TRBD1 (6 bases). V shed 4 bases and J shed 1 base, with 10 bases lying between them. The CDR3 runs to 14 residues. This chain's CDR3 is CASSSQQGNTEAFF. The CDR3 nucleotides read TGTGCCAGCAGTTCGCAACAGGGGAACACTGAAGCTTTCTTT.

The sample holds many counts of this clonotype. The gene calls are TRBV5-4 and TRBJ2-3; 8 bases are shared with TRBD2. The CDR3 is made up of 14 amino acids. The germline V gene encodes CDR1 SGHNT and CDR2 YYREEE (reference sequence). V dropped 4 bases and J dropped 2; count of bases not matched to a gene: 3. CDR3 nucleotides: TGTGCCAGCAGCCGGACTAGCTTCACAGATACGCAGTATTTT. Protein: CASSRTSFTDTQYF.

V gene TRBV7-7 combines with J gene TRBJ2-3; TRBD2 agrees at 9 bases. J was trimmed by 6 bases and V by 2 bases; bases with no gene match: 6. Germline values: CDR1 SSHAT, CDR2 FNYEAQ (reference sequence). The CDR3 length is 15 residues. The CDR3 sequence: CASSLNAGGPDTQYF. In nucleotides, the CDR3 is TGTGCCAGCAGCTTAAATGCGGGGGGGCCGGATACGCAGTATTTT. Variable domain in full (rest from reference TRBV7-7 and TRBJ2-3): GAGVSQSPRYKVTKRGQDVTLRCDPISSHATLYWYQQALGQGPEFLTYFNYEAQPDKSGLPSDRFSAERPEGSISTLTIQRTEQRDSAMYRCASSLNAGGPDTQYFGPGTRLTVL.

This sequence joins TRBV7-2 and TRBJ1-1, with D unresolved. Germline V lookup: CDR1 SGHTA, CDR2 FQGNSA. The ends were cut back, 5 bases at V and 11 bases at J, with 15 bases in the middle. The CDR3 runs to 12 residues. CDR3: CASSQLFIRAFF. The CDR3 DNA is TGTGCCAGCAGCCAACTCTTTATAAGGGCTTTCTTT.

The rearrangement uses TRBV18 and TRBJ2-7, with D perhaps matching TRBD2 (6 bases). This CDR3 has 14 amino acids. V was shortened by 4 bases and J by 1 base, with 11 bases between the two germline ends. The germline V gene encodes CDR1 KGHSH and CDR2 LQKENI. The CDR3 DNA is TGTGCCAGCTCACGGGGGGAAGGGTCCTACGAGCAGTACTTC. Protein product: CASSRGEGSYEQYF.

This clonotype was seen many times. The chain recombines TRBV10-3 with TRBJ2-1; D ambiguous. The CDR3 contains 14 residues. Germline lookup yields CDR1 ENHRY and CDR2 SYGVKD. V lost 0 bases, J lost 3 bases, and 6 bases lay in between. The CDR3 DNA sequence: TGTGCCATCAGTGAGTCGTCCAGCTACAATGAGCAGTTCTTC. It encodes CAISESSSYNEQFF.

This clonotype was seen at least ten times. The chain links TRBV5-1 to TRBJ2-5; 7 bases are a match to TRBD2. Trimming cost V 5 bases and J 4 bases; bases outside gene matches: 11. Germline CDR1 is SGHRS and CDR2 is YFSETQ. This CDR3 has 15 amino acids. CDR3 region: CASRGLSRDRETQYF. The CDR3 region has the DNA TGCGCCAGCAGGGGACTAAGTAGGGATCGAGAGACCCAGTACTTC.

This clonotype has ten or more counts. The J gene is TRBJ1-1, the V gene TRBV5-1; possible D gene TRBD1, 6 bases. The germline V gene encodes CDR1 SGHRS and CDR2 YFSETQ. Trimming took 4 bases from V and 0 from J, leaving 13 bases between them. This CDR3 has 15 residues. CDR3: CASSLGGHMNTEAFF. CDR3 nucleotides: TGCGCCAGCAGCCTGGGGGGGCACATGAACACTGAAGCTTTCTTT.

This clonotype showed up just a few times. The genes are TRBV19 and TRBJ2-7; D is undetermined. The germline V and J ends were trimmed by 5 bases and 0 bases, with 11 bases remaining between them. Germline V gene data show CDR1 as LNHDA and CDR2 as SQIVND (reference sequence). This CDR3 comprises 14 residues. CDR3 sequence (DNA): TGTGCCAGTAGTGCTAGGATGGACTCCTACGAGCAGTACTTC. As protein: CASSARMDSYEQYF.

V gene TRBV5-1 combines with J gene TRBJ2-5; D gene uncertain. V lost 0 bases, J lost 0 bases, and 15 bases lay in between. CDR1 is SGHRS, CDR2 YFSETQ, per germline. The CDR3 is made up of 17 amino acids. The CDR3 DNA reads as TGCGCCAGCAGCTTGGGGGCAGCACACCAAGACCAAGAGACCCAGTACTTC. Its translation: CASSLGAAHQDQETQYF.

This clonotype was found many times. The genes are TRBV5-1 and TRBJ2-3; TRBD1 is a possible D gene (7 bases). This CDR3 has 15 residues. V was pared by 3 bases and J by 6 bases, with 17 bases between. Germline CDR1 and CDR2: SGHRS and YFSETQ. The CDR3 coding sequence is TGCGCCAGCAGCTCCCCCGAGGGGGCGGGGGATACGCAGTATTTT. This codes for CASSSPEGAGDTQYF.

This clonotype has a handful of counts. This chain joins TRBV6-6 and TRBJ2-7; 9 bases match TRBD1. There are 13 residues in the CDR3. V shed 5 bases and J 4 bases; nucleotides not matched to a gene: 3. In germline, CDR1 is MNHNY, CDR2 SVGAGI (reference sequence). CDR3: CASSAQGAYEQYV. Written as DNA, the CDR3 is TGTGCCAGCAGTGCACAGGGGGCTTACGAGCAGTACGTC.